This T cell receptor (beta chain) was recorded in a study of blood T cell repertoires in COVID-19 (dated by TCRdb to 2018 to 2020). For the study in its entirety: Samples from collaborators originated in the United States, Italy and Spain and spanned both the acute and convalescent phases of COVID-19. The prospective study material was composed of cDNA or gDNA derived from T cells, B-cell-depleted T cells, or PBMCs. Where available, HLA class I and class II types were taken from metadata supplied by the sample provider and were not determined by assay-based typing. The dataset comprised deeply sampled blood TCRbeta repertoires from subjects exposed to, actively infected with, or recovered from COVID-19. The samples were drawn from two sources: the first 160 participants of the ongoing ImmuneRACE study, and fewer than 1,500 subjects contributed by 6 global collaborators. The repertoires were released in a freely available public database meant as a resource for research on the immune response to SARS-CoV-2. Sample metadata almost always included a de-identified subject ID, COVID-19 status, age in years and sex.

Trimming takes 0 bases off V and 10 bases off J; junction bases not matched to a gene: 11. The CDR3 spans 16 residues, from the cysteine through the phenylalanine. Of all the DNA, just the CDR3 is kept, 48 bases in frame from base 1. From the germline V gene (reference sequence), CDR1 is GTSNPN and CDR2 is SVGIG. TCRbeta CDR3 regions were amplified from genomic DNA using the immunoSEQ Assay, a bias-controlled multiplex PCR. The published analysis was carried out like this. Nucleated cell counts per sample were estimated from amplification of reference gene primers within the assay. To quantify the absolute abundance of each unique TCRbeta CDR3 rearrangement, sequence reads were collapsed and filtered. For each sample, productive Simpson clonality was calculated as the square root of Simpson's diversity index across productive rearrangements. TCRdb limited this immuneACCESS table to in-frame rearrangements with V and J called. A share of clones is missing; checked studies link under half to unresolved V genes, and the rest is unexplained. V and J calls and clone size follow that table, whereas D and trimming were derived from the DNA. The sample table shows approximately 180,000 clones, and about 88% are seen once. The ten top clones hold about 2.1% of the sample.

Participants in the prospective study were aged roughly 18 to 89 years, lived in about two dozen United States geographic areas, and enrolled through a virtual design. Cohort assignment in the prospective study relied on participant-reported clinical history from a screening survey and a study questionnaire. In the prospective study, mobile phlebotomists collected whole blood, serum and a nasopharyngeal or oropharyngeal swab from each participant. Participants in the prospective study had the option to provide additional blood draws and questionnaires over a roughly 2-month period. Before DNA extraction, blood samples from the prospective study were shipped at room temperature or frozen. In regard to this clone: This receptor's antigen is unknown. The sample holds no much larger clone one base away, and base qualities are not on file.

The investigation overall reported the following: The amount of clinical and demographic metadata varied by source and participant and was provided uncurated.

The chain is made from TRBV30 and TRBJ1-6; TRBD1 agrees with 8 junctional bases. The source is a middle-aged woman with acute COVID-19. The sequenced sample was PBMCs or T cells enriched from blood (not recorded which). The CDR3 here reads CAWSVLPGTGHSPLHF. The sequenced DNA: TGTGCCTGGAGTGTTCTCCCCGGGACAGGACACTCACCCCTCCACTTT.